The 8 T cell receptor beta chains in this list originate from one sample, sequenced in a study of OX40 agonist ivuxolimab in advanced cancers. Sequencing used immunoSEQ multiplex PCR; TCRdb keeps in-frame clones, though not all of them. The table includes around 43,000 clones, 86% detected once. The sample here was CD4+ or CD8+ T cells sorted from blood, taken in a trial of the OX40 agonist ivuxolimab. The source is an adult with an advanced solid tumor such as melanoma, head and neck, liver or kidney cancer.

The J gene is TRBJ2-7, the V gene TRBV2; D possibly corresponds to TRBD1 (7 bases). CDR3 length: 15 amino acids. With 1 base removed from V and 3 bases from J, the gap between germline ends came to 13 bases. Germline lookup yields CDR1 SNHLY and CDR2 FYNNEI. CDR3 sequence reads: CASSEGGTAYYEQYF. CDR3 nucleotides: TGTGCCAGCAGTGAAGGCGGGACAGCTTACTACGAGCAGTACTTC.

This rearrangement joins TRBV7-9 to TRBJ1-5, with no clear D. V lost 1 base and J lost 3, with 7 bases in between. This CDR3 has 14 amino acids. Germline lookup yields CDR1 SEHNR and CDR2 FQNEAQ (reference sequence). In nucleotides, the CDR3 is TGTGCCAGCAGCTTAGATTCGTTCAATCAGCCCCAGCATTTT. It yields the protein CASSLDSFNQPQHF.

This chain's CDR3 is CASSLTSGTPPVGQFF. CDR3 DNA: TGTGCCAGCAGCTTAACTAGCGGGACCCCCCCGGTGGGGCAGTTCTTC. The genes are TRBV7-8 and TRBJ2-1, with 10 positions matching TRBD2. The J segment lost 12 bases and the V segment lost 2 bases, leaving 13 bases of the junction unmatched. The germline gives CDR1 SGHVS, CDR2 FQNEAQ. The CDR3 spans 16 residues.

The chain recombines TRBV28 with TRBJ2-7; D ambiguous. The CDR3 contains 11 residues. CDR1 is MDHEN and CDR2 is SYDVKM in the germline V gene. The germline V and J ends were trimmed by 5 bases and 4 bases, with 6 bases remaining between them. The CDR3 DNA follows: TGTGCCAGCAGTAGAAGTTACGAGCAGTACTTC. This sequence encodes CASSRSYEQYF. Supplemented by reference TRBV28 and TRBJ2-7, the full variable domain reads DVKVTQSSRYLVKRTGEKVFLECVQDMDHENMFWYRQDPGLGLRLIYFSYDVKMKEKGDIPEGYSVSREKKERFSLILESASTNQTSMYLCASSRSYEQYFGPGTRLTVT.

This rearrangement joins TRBV27 to TRBJ2-1; 11 bases agree with TRBD2. This CDR3 spans 14 amino acids. CDR1 is MNHEY, CDR2 SMNVEV, per germline (reference sequence). After removal of 2 bases from V and 7 bases from J, the junction contained 1 base not matched to a gene. DNA for the CDR3: TGTGCCAGCAGTTTAACTAGCGGGGGAAATGAGCAGTTCTTC. Its translation is CASSLTSGGNEQFF.

The chain combines TRBV13 with TRBJ2-1, with D unresolved. V was trimmed by 5 bases and J by 7 bases, leaving 6 bases between them. The CDR3 length is 11 residues. Germline V gene sequence: CDR1 PRHDT, CDR2 FYEKMQ (reference sequence). CDR3 protein: CASSTRNEQFF. DNA for the CDR3: TGTGCCAGCAGCACCCGGAATGAGCAGTTCTTC.

The chain combines TRBV7-6 with TRBJ2-3; D remains ambiguous. Germline V lookup: CDR1 SGHVS, CDR2 FNYEAQ. The CDR3 is made up of 13 amino acids. V was clipped by 1 base and J by 4 bases, with 6 bases between them. CDR3 sequence (DNA): TGTGCCAGCAGCTTAGAGTACCCAGATACGCAGTATTTT. This encodes CASSLEYPDTQYF.

The V gene is TRBV29-1, the J gene TRBJ2-7; D remains ambiguous. The CDR3 has 14 residues. V lost 2 bases, J lost 0 bases, and 11 bases lay in between. In germline, CDR1 is SQVTM, CDR2 ANQGSEA. The CDR3 loop reads CSVESRQSSYEQYF. CDR3 nucleotide sequence: TGCAGCGTTGAAAGTAGGCAGAGCTCCTACGAGCAGTACTTC.